This T cell receptor beta chain stems from a study of spatial heterogeneity in lung cancer. Study in general: After resection, follow-up PBMC samples were sequenced when available, at a median of about 2 years later.

Many counts were recorded for this clonotype. TCRdb redid the calling of the 5' RACE reads with MiXCR, one entry per CDR3 protein. Of around 29,000 distinct CDR3 sequences listed, around 9.3% were seen once; the top ten hold 25% to 35%. The junction had 5 bases not matched to a gene; V was cut back by 2 bases and J by 5 bases. This CDR3 has 15 amino acids. Per the germline V gene, CDR1 is MNHEY and CDR2 is SVGEGT. As for time point: blood at routine non-recurrence follow-up after resection. Here the sequenced sample was PBMCs, taken at follow-up. This receptor was obtained from a female donor with early-stage non-small cell lung cancer. The rearrangement joins TRBV6-2 or TRBV6-3 to TRBJ1-5; 8 nucleotides agree with TRBD1. CDR3 protein: CASSYTRTGHQPQHF. The CDR3 nucleotides are TGTGCCAGCAGTTACACACGGACAGGGCATCAGCCCCAGCATTTT.